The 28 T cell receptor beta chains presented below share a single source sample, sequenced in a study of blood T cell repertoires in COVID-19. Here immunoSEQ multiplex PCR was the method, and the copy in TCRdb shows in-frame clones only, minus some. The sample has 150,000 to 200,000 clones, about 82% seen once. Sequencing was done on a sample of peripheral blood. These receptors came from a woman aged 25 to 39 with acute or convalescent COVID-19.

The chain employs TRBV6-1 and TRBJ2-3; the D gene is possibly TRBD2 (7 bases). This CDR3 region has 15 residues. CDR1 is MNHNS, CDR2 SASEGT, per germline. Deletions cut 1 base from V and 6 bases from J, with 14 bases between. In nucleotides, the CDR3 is TGTGCCAGCAGTGAAGGGGGGGGCGACGCCGATACGCAGTATTTT. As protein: CASSEGGGDADTQYF.

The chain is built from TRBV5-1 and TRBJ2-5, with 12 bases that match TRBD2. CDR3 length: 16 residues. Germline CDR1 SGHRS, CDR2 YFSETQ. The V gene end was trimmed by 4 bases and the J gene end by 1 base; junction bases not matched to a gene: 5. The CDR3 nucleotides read TGCGCCAGCAGCAGCGGACTAGCGGGATCCCAAGAGACCCAGTACTTC. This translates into CASSSGLAGSQETQYF.

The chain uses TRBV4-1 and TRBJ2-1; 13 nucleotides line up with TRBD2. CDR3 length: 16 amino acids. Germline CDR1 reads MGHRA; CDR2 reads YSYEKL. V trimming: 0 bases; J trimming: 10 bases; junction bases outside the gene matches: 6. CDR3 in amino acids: CASSQDELAGGREQFF. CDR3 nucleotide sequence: TGCGCCAGCAGCCAAGATGAACTAGCGGGGGGGCGCGAGCAGTTCTTC.

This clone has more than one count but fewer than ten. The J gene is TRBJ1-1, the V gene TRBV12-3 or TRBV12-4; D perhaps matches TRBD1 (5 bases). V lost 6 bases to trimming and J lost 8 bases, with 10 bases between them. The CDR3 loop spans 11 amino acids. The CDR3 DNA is TGTGCCAGCAGGGGGGGTCGGGAAGCTTTCTTT. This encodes CASRGGREAFF.

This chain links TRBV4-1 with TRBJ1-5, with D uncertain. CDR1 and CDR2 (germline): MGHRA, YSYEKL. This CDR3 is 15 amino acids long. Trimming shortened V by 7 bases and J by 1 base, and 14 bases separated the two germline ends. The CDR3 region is CASTLLYSSNQPQHF. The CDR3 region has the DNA TGCGCCAGCACCCTATTATACTCAAGCAATCAGCCCCAGCATTTT.

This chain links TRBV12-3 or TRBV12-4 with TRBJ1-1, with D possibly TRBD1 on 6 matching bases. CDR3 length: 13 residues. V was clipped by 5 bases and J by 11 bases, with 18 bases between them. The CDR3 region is CASSPRQDSWAFF. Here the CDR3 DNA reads TGTGCCAGCAGTCCCCGACAGGACTCCTGGGCTTTCTTT.

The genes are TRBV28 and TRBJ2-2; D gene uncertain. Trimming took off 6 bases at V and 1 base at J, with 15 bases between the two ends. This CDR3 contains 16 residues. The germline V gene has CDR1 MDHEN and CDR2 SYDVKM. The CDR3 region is CASSPGRGGNTGELFF. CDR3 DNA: TGTGCCAGCAGCCCCGGTCGAGGCGGGAACACCGGGGAGCTGTTTTTT.

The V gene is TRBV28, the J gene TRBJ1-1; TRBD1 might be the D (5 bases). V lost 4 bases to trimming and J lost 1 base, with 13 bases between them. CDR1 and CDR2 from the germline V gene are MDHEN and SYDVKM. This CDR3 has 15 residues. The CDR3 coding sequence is TGTGCCAGCAGTTCCTCGACAGTAACGAACACTGAAGCTTTCTTT. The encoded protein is CASSSSTVTNTEAFF.

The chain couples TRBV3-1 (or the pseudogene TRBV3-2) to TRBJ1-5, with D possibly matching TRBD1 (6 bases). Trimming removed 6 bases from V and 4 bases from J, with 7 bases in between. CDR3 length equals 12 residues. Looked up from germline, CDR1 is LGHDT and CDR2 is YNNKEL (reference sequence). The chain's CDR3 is CASSQGNQPQHF. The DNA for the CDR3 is TGTGCCAGCAGTCAGGGGAATCAGCCCCAGCATTTT.

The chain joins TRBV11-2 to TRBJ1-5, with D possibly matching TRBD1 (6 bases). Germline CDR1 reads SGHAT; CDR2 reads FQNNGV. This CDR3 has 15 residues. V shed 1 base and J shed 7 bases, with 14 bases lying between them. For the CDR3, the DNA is TGTGCCAGCAGCTTAGCGGGGGGCCCAAGGCAGCCCCAGCATTTT. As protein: CASSLAGGPRQPQHF.

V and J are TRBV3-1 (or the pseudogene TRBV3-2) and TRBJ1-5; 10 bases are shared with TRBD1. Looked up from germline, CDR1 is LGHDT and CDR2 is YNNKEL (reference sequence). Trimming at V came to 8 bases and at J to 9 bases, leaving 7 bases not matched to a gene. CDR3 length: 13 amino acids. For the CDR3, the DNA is TGTGCCAGCGGGGACAGGGGAAGGGGGCCCCAGCATTTT. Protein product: CASGDRGRGPQHF.

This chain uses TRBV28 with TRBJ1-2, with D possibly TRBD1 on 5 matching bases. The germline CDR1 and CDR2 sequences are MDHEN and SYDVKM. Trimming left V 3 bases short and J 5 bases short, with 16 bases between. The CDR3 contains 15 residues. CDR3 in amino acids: CASSFLSGGGYGYTF. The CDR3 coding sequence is TGTGCCAGCAGTTTCCTGTCCGGGGGAGGGTATGGCTACACCTTC.

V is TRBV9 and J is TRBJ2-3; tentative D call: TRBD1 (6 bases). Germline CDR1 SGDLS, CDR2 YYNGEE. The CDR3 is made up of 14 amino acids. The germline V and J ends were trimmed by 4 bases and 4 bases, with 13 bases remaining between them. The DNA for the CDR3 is TGTGCCAGCAGCCGAGGACAGCCCCCAGATACGCAGTATTTT. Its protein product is CASSRGQPPDTQYF.

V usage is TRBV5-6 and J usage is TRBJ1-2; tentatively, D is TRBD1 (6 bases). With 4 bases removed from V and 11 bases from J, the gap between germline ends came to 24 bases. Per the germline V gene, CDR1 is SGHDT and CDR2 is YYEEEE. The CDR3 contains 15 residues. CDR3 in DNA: TGTGCCAGCAGCCCGATAAGGGACACCCGTTTACGGTACACCTTC. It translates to CASSPIRDTRLRYTF.

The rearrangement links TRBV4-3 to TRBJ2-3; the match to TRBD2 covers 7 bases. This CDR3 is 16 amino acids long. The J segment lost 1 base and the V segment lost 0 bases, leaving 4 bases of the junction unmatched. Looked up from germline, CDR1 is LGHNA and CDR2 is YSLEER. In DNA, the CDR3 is TGCGCCAGCAGCCAAGATAGCGCGGGAGGCACAGATACGCAGTATTTT. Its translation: CASSQDSAGGTDTQYF.

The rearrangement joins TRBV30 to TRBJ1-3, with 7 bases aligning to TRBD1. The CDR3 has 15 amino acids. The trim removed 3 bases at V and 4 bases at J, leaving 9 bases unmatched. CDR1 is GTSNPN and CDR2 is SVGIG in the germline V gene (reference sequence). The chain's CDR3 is CAWSRTGVIGNTIYF. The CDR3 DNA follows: TGTGCCTGGAGCCGAACAGGGGTAATAGGAAACACCATATATTTT.

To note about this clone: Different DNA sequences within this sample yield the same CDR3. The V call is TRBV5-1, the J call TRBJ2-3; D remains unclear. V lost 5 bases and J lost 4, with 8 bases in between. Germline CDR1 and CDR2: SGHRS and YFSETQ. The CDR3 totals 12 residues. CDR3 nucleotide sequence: TGCGCCAGCAGTAGAAGCGCAGATACGCAGTATTTT. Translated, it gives CASSRSADTQYF.

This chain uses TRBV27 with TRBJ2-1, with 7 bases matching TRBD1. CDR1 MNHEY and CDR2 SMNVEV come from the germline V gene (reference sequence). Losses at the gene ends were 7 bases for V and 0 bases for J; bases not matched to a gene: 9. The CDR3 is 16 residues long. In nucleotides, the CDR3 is TGTGCCAGCACTCCTTATACAGGGGCCTCCTACAATGAGCAGTTCTTC. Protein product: CASTPYTGASYNEQFF.

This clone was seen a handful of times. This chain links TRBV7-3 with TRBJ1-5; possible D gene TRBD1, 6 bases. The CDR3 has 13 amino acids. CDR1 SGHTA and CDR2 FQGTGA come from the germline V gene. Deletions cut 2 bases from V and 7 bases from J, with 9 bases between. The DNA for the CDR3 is TGTGCCAGCAGCTTAGGCAGGGGCCAGCCCCAGCATTTT. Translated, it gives CASSLGRGQPQHF.

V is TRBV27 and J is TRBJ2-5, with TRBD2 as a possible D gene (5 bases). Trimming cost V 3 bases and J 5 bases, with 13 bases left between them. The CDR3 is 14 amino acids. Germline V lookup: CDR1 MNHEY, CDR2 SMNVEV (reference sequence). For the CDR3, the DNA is TGTGCCAGCAGTTTGTATGGACTGGACGAGACCCAGTACTTC. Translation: CASSLYGLDETQYF.

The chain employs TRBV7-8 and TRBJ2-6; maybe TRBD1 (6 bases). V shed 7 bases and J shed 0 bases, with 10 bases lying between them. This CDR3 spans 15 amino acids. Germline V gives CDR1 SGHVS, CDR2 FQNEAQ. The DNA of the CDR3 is TGTGCCAGCACCACAGGGTACTCTGGGGCCAACGTCCTGACTTTC. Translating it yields CASTTGYSGANVLTF.

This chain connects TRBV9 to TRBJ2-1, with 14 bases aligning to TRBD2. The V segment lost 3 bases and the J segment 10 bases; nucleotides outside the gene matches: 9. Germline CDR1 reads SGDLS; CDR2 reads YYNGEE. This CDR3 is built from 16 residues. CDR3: CASSGEGTSGGGEQFF. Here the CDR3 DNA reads TGTGCCAGCAGCGGGGAGGGGACTAGCGGGGGTGGCGAGCAGTTCTTC.

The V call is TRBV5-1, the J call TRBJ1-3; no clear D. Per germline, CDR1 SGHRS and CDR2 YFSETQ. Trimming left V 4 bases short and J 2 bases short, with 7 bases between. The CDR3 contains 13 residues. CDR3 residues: CASSPGAGNTIYF. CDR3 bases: TGCGCCAGCAGCCCCGGGGCTGGAAACACCATATATTTT.

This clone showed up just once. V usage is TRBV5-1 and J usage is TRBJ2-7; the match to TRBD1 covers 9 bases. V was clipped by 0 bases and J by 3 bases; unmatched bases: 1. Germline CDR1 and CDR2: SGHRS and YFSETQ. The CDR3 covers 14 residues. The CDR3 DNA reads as TGCGCCAGCAGCTTGGGGGACAGGGTCTACGAGCAGTACTTC. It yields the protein CASSLGDRVYEQYF.

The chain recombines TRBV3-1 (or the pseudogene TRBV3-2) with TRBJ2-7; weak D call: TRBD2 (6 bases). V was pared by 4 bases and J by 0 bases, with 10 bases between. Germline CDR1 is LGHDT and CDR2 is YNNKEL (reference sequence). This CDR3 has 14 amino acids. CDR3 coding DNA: TGTGCCAGCAGCCGAGCGGGCTACTCCTACGAGCAGTACTTC. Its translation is CASSRAGYSYEQYF.

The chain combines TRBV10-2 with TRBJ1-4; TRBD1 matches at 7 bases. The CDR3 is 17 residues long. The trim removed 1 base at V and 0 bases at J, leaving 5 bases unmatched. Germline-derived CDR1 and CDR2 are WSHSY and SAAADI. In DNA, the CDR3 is TGCGCCAGCAGTGAGTACGACAGGGACCCAACTAATGAAAAACTGTTTTTT. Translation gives CASSEYDRDPTNEKLFF.

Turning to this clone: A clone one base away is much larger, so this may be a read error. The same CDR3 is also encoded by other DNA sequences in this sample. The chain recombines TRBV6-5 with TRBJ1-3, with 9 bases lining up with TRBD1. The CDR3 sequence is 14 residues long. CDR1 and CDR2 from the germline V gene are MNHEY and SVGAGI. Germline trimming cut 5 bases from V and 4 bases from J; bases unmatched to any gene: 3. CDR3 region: CASSRTGAGNTIYF. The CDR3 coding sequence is TGTGCCAGCAGTCGGACAGGGGCCGGAAACACCATATATTTT.

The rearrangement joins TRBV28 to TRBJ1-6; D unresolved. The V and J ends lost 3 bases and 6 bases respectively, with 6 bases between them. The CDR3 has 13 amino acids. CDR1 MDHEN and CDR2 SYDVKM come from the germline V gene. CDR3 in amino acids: CASSLVSNSPLHF. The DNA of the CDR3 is TGTGCCAGCAGTTTGGTCAGTAATTCACCCCTCCACTTT.